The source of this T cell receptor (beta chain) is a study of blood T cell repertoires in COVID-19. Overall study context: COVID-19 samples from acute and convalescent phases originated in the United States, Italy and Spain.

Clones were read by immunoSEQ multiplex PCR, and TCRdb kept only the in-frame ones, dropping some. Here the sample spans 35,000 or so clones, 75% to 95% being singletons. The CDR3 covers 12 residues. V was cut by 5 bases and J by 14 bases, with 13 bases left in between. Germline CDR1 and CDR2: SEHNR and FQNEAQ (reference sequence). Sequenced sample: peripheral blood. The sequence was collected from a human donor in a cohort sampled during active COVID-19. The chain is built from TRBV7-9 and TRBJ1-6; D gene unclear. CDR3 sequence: CASSPSGFTLHF. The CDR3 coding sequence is TGTGCCAGCAGCCCCAGCGGGTTCACCCTCCACTTT.